The T cell receptor (beta chain) described here comes from a study of blood T cell repertoires in COVID-19. Across the study: Acute and convalescent COVID-19 specimens originated in the United States, Italy and Spain. The analysed material was cDNA or gDNA that came from T cells, B-cell-depleted T cells, or PBMCs.

This clone was detected a few times. Original analysis: Estimation of nucleated cell counts relied on the amplification of reference gene primers. Clones were read by immunoSEQ multiplex PCR, and TCRdb kept only the in-frame ones, dropping some. That table gives V, J and clone size, and the DNA gave D and trimming. The table lists roughly 150,000 clones, about nine tenths of them singletons. Germline loops: CDR1 KGHSH, CDR2 LQKENI. J lost 11 bases, V lost 3 bases, and 9 bases had no gene match. CDR3 size: 15 residues. The chain recombines TRBV18 with TRBJ1-5; 11 bases agree with TRBD1. The TCR originated in a woman aged 70-85 years with acute or convalescent COVID-19. The sequenced sample was peripheral blood. The CDR3 region has the DNA TGTGCCAGCTCACCCGAGGGGACAGGGGGTCTCTCCCAGCATTTT. Protein: CASSPEGTGGLSQHF.